The 20 T cell receptor beta chains in this list originate from one sample, sequenced in a study of breast tumors, draining lymph nodes, adjacent tissues. Samples came from axillary lymph nodes draining the breast cancer. Using its own MiXCR run on the multiplex PCR reads, TCRdb lists one record per CDR3 protein. Of about 180,000 distinct CDR3 sequences in the sample, about 33% were seen once. Material: axillary lymph node tissue. The receptors originated from a female donor with breast cancer. Some clones in this sample may be carry-over from other donors' samples.

There are many counts of this clonotype. A read error may produce the germline difference seen at one junction end. The chain is built from TRBV19 and TRBJ1-2; TRBD1 agrees at 9 bases. Germline CDR1 reads LNHDA; CDR2 reads SQIVND (reference sequence). The CDR3 spans 15 residues. CDR3 loop: CASSSGTGYNHGYTF. The CDR3 nucleotides read TGTGCCAGTAGTTCCGGGACAGGGTATAACCATGGCTACACCTTC. The whole variable domain, filled in from reference TRBV19 and TRBJ1-2, reads DGGITQSPKYLFRKEGQNVTLSCEQNLNHDAMYWYRQDPGQGLRLIYYSQIVNDFQKGDIAEGYSVSREKKESFPLTVTSAQKNPTAFYLCASSSGTGYNHGYTFGSGTRLTVV.

At least ten counts were recorded for this clonotype. V and J are TRBV5-1 and TRBJ2-7; 7 bases agree with TRBD2. This CDR3 has 16 amino acids. From germline, CDR1 is SGHRS and CDR2 YFSETQ. The V gene end was trimmed by 4 bases and the J gene end by 0 bases; junction bases not matched to a gene: 10. The CDR3 is CASSPSGQILSYEQYF. The DNA of the CDR3 is TGCGCCAGCAGCCCTAGCGGCCAAATTCTCTCCTACGAGCAGTACTTC.

This clonotype was detected ten times or more. The chain couples TRBV4-1 to TRBJ2-1; 10 nucleotides match TRBD2. This CDR3 is 16 amino acids long. Trimming removed 4 bases from V and 1 base from J; junction bases left unmatched: 4. CDR1 and CDR2 from the germline V gene are MGHRA and YSYEKL. CDR3 residues: CASSRFSGGSYNEQFF. The DNA for the CDR3 is TGCGCCAGCAGCCGGTTTAGCGGGGGGTCCTACAATGAGCAGTTCTTC.

This clonotype has a count of ten or more. CDR3: CASSPSGGWLQNIQYF. In DNA, the CDR3 is TGTGCCAGCAGTCCCTCCGGGGGATGGTTGCAAAACATTCAGTACTTC. The J gene is TRBJ2-4, the V gene TRBV25-1, with a possible D match to TRBD2 (6 bases). CDR1 is MGHDK, CDR2 SYGVNS, per germline. The CDR3 extends over 16 amino acids. Trimming cost V 5 bases and J 5 bases, with 19 bases left between them.

This clonotype was picked up many times. The V call is TRBV4-1, the J call TRBJ2-1; D gene uncertain. Deletions cut 3 bases from V and 9 bases from J, with 12 bases between. Germline V gene lookup returns CDR1 MGHRA and CDR2 YSYEKL. The CDR3 sequence is 13 residues long. The CDR3: CASSQILDSEQFF. The CDR3 region has the DNA TGCGCCAGCAGCCAGATCCTCGATAGTGAGCAGTTCTTC.

Only a few counts were recorded for this clonotype. The chain uses TRBV28 and TRBJ1-5; D not certain. The V and J ends lost 8 bases and 1 base respectively, with 6 bases between them. The germline CDR1 and CDR2 sequences are MDHEN and SYDVKM. This CDR3 has 12 amino acids. CDR3 nucleotide sequence: TGTGCCAGCCGAGCCAGCAATCAGCCCCAGCATTTT. Amino acid sequence: CASRASNQPQHF.

A note on this clonotype: A much bigger clone sits one base away, suggesting this may be a read error. The genes are TRBV3-1 and TRBJ2-7; no firm D call. The CDR3 consists of 15 residues. Trimming removed 3 bases from V and 5 bases from J, with 17 bases in between. Germline V gives CDR1 LGHDT, CDR2 YNNKEL (reference sequence). The CDR3 DNA sequence: TGTGCCAGCAGCCATGACGGCCACCCAAGTGACGAGCAGTACTTC. Encoded protein: CASSHDGHPSDEQYF.

This clonotype appeared many times. V is TRBV12-3 or TRBV12-4 and J is TRBJ1-4; 7 bases are a match to TRBD1. The CDR3 is 14 residues long. V shed 5 bases, J shed 5 bases, and the junction held 5 bases outside the gene matches. DNA for the CDR3: TGTGCCAGCAGTCAAGGGACAGACAATGAAAAACTGTTTTTT. It translates to CASSQGTDNEKLFF.

This clonotype was seen just once. This clone may be a read error of a much larger clone one base away. The chain has TRBV28 and TRBJ2-3; D remains unclear. CDR1 is MDHEN, CDR2 SYDVKM, per germline. The germline V and J ends were trimmed by 11 bases and 3 bases, with 15 bases remaining between them. This CDR3 is 13 amino acids long. The CDR3 region is CAGTSSVTDTQYF. CDR3 sequence (DNA): TGTGCCGGCACCTCCTCAGTTACAGATACGCAGTATTTT.

This clonotype was observed many times. The chain is built from TRBV5-1 and TRBJ2-2, with 9 nucleotides matching TRBD2. Germline values: CDR1 SGHRS, CDR2 YFSETQ. Trimming at V came to 0 bases and at J to 4 bases, leaving 7 bases not matched to a gene. The CDR3 runs 17 residues. CDR3 DNA: TGCGCCAGCAGCTTGGTACCGAGCGGGAGGAGCACCGGGGAGCTGTTTTTT. It codes for CASSLVPSGRSTGELFF.

The chain couples TRBV12-3 or TRBV12-4 to TRBJ1-4; no reliable D call. V lost 7 bases and J lost 2, with 8 bases in between. There are 13 residues in the CDR3. The CDR3 DNA sequence: TGTGCCAGCAACCCCGGGACTAATGAAAAACTGTTTTTT. Amino acid sequence: CASNPGTNEKLFF.

This clonotype was seen once. V usage is TRBV7-9 and J usage is TRBJ2-1, with D unresolved. The V end lost 3 bases, the J end lost 5 bases, and 11 bases lay between the germline ends. The CDR3 length is 14 residues. Germline CDR1 and CDR2: SEHNR and FQNEAQ (reference sequence). CDR3 region: CASSFGRSHNEQFF. DNA for the CDR3: TGTGCCAGCAGCTTCGGGCGGAGTCACAATGAGCAGTTCTTC. Based on the CDR3 plus reference TRBV7-9 and TRBJ2-1, the full variable domain is DTGVSQNPRHKITKRGQNVTFRCDPISEHNRLYWYRQTLGQGPEFLTYFQNEAQLEKSRLLSDRFSAERPKGSFSTLEIQRTEQGDSAMYLCASSFGRSHNEQFFGPGTRLTVL.

This clonotype was observed at least ten times. The V gene is TRBV27, the J gene TRBJ1-2; perhaps TRBD1 as D (5 bases). The CDR3 totals 14 residues. Germline V gives CDR1 MNHEY, CDR2 SMNVEV (reference sequence). V was trimmed by 6 bases and J by 0 bases, leaving 11 bases between them. The CDR3 coding sequence is TGTGCCAGCAGACTCGGGGGTACTAACTATGGCTACACCTTC. Translated, it gives CASRLGGTNYGYTF.

The rearrangement joins TRBV12-3 or TRBV12-4 to TRBJ2-7; 7 nucleotides align to TRBD2. The CDR3 is 13 residues long. V dropped 4 bases and J dropped 6; count of bases not matched to a gene: 6. The CDR3 nucleotides read TGTGCCAGCAGTTCGAGGACTAGAAGCGAGCAGTACTTC. Residues: CASSSRTRSEQYF.

V gene TRBV28 combines with J gene TRBJ1-1; TRBD1 might be the D (6 bases). V lost 5 bases and J lost 4, with 11 bases in between. The CDR3 covers 13 residues. Germline V gives CDR1 MDHEN, CDR2 SYDVKM. CDR3 in DNA: TGTGCCAGCAGTACAGGGTTGGGCACTGAAGCTTTCTTT. Translation: CASSTGLGTEAFF.

In this sample, this clonotype turned up a few times. V and J are TRBV28 and TRBJ2-7; D remains unclear. Deletions cut 3 bases from V and 2 bases from J, with 14 bases between. The CDR3 contains 15 residues. Germline V gene data show CDR1 as MDHEN and CDR2 as SYDVKM. In DNA form, the CDR3 reads TGTGCCAGCAGTTTGATCAGAACTTTAACCTACGAGCAGTACTTC. Protein product: CASSLIRTLTYEQYF. Variable domain in full (rest from reference TRBV28 and TRBJ2-7): DVKVTQSSRYLVKRTGEKVFLECVQDMDHENMFWYRQDPGLGLRLIYFSYDVKMKEKGDIPEGYSVSREKKERFSLILESASTNQTSMYLCASSLIRTLTYEQYFGPGTRLTVT.

This clonotype was observed a single time. V usage is TRBV9 and J usage is TRBJ2-5; TRBD2 matches 10 bases. V trimming: 4 bases; J trimming: 5 bases; junction bases outside the gene matches: 8. The CDR3 sequence is 15 residues long. The germline gives CDR1 SGDLS, CDR2 YYNGEE. The CDR3 DNA sequence: TGTGCCAGCAGCTTCCGAGCGGGGGGGACGGAGACCCAGTACTTC. It is translated as CASSFRAGGTETQYF.

This clonotype came up many times. J is TRBJ1-3 and V is TRBV15; D not certain. Germline V lookup: CDR1 LNHNV, CDR2 YYDKDF (reference sequence). CDR3 length: 15 residues. V gave up 0 bases and J gave up 4 bases, with 10 bases separating them. CDR3 region: CATSRDKGTGNTIYF. The DNA for the CDR3 is TGTGCCACCAGCAGAGATAAGGGAACCGGAAACACCATATATTTT.

The table lists this clonotype with many counts. The chain recombines TRBV4-1 with TRBJ2-5; tentative D call: TRBD2 (6 bases). This CDR3 is 14 amino acids long. The ends were cut back, 5 bases at V and 1 base at J, with 11 bases in the middle. CDR1 and CDR2 from the germline V gene are MGHRA and YSYEKL. CDR3 loop: CASSSAGIQETQYF. CDR3 nucleotides: TGCGCCAGCAGCTCGGCGGGAATCCAAGAGACCCAGTACTTC.

On this clonotype itself: The junction departs from germline at one end; a sequencing error may be responsible. The J gene is TRBJ2-2, the V gene TRBV7-2; tentatively, D is TRBD2 (6 bases). There are 15 residues in the CDR3. Germline V CDR1 and CDR2: SGHTA, FQGNSA. The CDR3 DNA reads as TGTGCCAGCAGTTCATCGGTTGGGGGGTTGGATACGCGGCATTTT. Translated: CASSSSVGGLDTRHF. The variable domain in full, completed from reference TRBV7-2 and TRBJ2-2, reads GAGVSQSPSNKVTEKGKDVELRCDPISGHTALYWYRQSLGQGLEFLIYFQGNSAPDKSGLPSDRFSAERTGGSVSTLTIQRTQQEDSAVYLCASSSSVGGLDTRHFGEGSRLTVL.